Below are 22 T cell receptor beta chains sequenced from a single sample in a study of T cell responses to AZD1222 COVID-19 vaccine. Sequencing used immunoSEQ multiplex PCR; TCRdb keeps in-frame clones, though not all of them. This table holds about 110,000 clones, nearly 90% found once. The sample here was peripheral blood, taken on day 0 of MenACWY control vaccination. Every receptor here comes from an adult in good health.

The table lists this clone with a count of one. The rearrangement uses TRBV3-1 (or the pseudogene TRBV3-2) and TRBJ2-3; TRBD2 matches at 7 bases. The CDR3 covers 16 residues. Germline-derived CDR1 and CDR2 are LGHDT and YNNKEL (reference sequence). V lost 0 bases, J lost 2 bases, and 5 bases stayed unmatched. The DNA for the CDR3 is TGTGCCAGCAGCCAAGACCCGCTAGCGGCCACAGATACGCAGTATTTT. Its translation: CASSQDPLAATDTQYF.

This sequence joins TRBV18 and TRBJ2-7, with TRBD1 as a possible D gene (5 bases). Trimming removed 5 bases at V and 0 bases at J, with 11 bases between. Per germline, CDR1 KGHSH and CDR2 LQKENI. This CDR3 has 14 amino acids. The CDR3 DNA reads as TGTGCCAGCTCATGGCAGGGTTACTCCTACGAGCAGTACTTC. It yields the protein CASSWQGYSYEQYF.

The V and J genes are TRBV4-1 and TRBJ1-5; a possible D gene is TRBD1 (6 bases). This CDR3 is 15 amino acids long. Deletions cut 5 bases from V and 0 bases from J, with 11 bases between. Per germline, CDR1 MGHRA and CDR2 YSYEKL. Written as DNA, the CDR3 is TGCGCCAGCAGCACGGACAGAAATAGCAATCAGCCCCAGCATTTT. This codes for CASSTDRNSNQPQHF.

The rearrangement links TRBV11-2 to TRBJ2-7, with TRBD2 identical over 10 bases. The CDR3 has 18 amino acids. V trimming: 0 bases; J trimming: 2 bases; junction bases outside the gene matches: 10. Germline CDR1 reads SGHAT; CDR2 reads FQNNGV. DNA of the CDR3: TGTGCCAGCAGCTTAGAAGCGGGAGGGGTTCATTTAACCTACGAGCAGTACTTC. Its translation: CASSLEAGGVHLTYEQYF.

This clone is a singleton in its sample. The chain is built from TRBV4-1 and TRBJ2-2; D gene ambiguous. This CDR3 has 14 residues. Germline CDR1 and CDR2: MGHRA and YSYEKL. The V end lost 1 base, the J end lost 2 bases, and 5 bases lay between the germline ends. The CDR3 reads CASSQGENTGELFF. The CDR3 nucleotides read TGCGCCAGCAGCCAAGGTGAAAACACCGGGGAGCTGTTTTTT.

The chain recombines TRBV5-8 with TRBJ2-1, with D possibly matching TRBD2 (6 bases). Trimming removed 4 bases at V and 8 bases at J, with 19 bases between. Germline V lookup: CDR1 SGHTS, CDR2 YDEGEE. The CDR3 spans 15 residues. For the CDR3, the DNA is TGTGCCAGCAGCCTTCCCGGGACTGCAGACCATGAGCAGTTCTTC. Amino acid sequence: CASSLPGTADHEQFF.

V gene TRBV28 combines with J gene TRBJ2-6; D remains unclear. This CDR3 contains 13 residues. Germline V gene data show CDR1 as MDHEN and CDR2 as SYDVKM. V lost 10 bases and J lost 4, with 11 bases in between. For the CDR3, the DNA is TGTGCCACCGATCCCTCAGGGGCCAACGTCCTGACTTTC. Protein: CATDPSGANVLTF.

The rearrangement joins TRBV7-8 to TRBJ2-7, with 7 nucleotides matching TRBD1. After removal of 1 base from V and 3 bases from J, the junction contained 9 bases not matched to a gene. The length of the CDR3 is 16 residues. Per germline, CDR1 SGHVS and CDR2 FQNEAQ. CDR3 nucleotide sequence: TGTGCCAGCAGCTTAGTCGGGACAGCAGTTTTCTACGAGCAGTACTTC. As protein: CASSLVGTAVFYEQYF.

The rearrangement links TRBV3-1 (or the pseudogene TRBV3-2) to TRBJ1-1; D call uncertain. Between the trimmed V and J ends, which lost 4 bases and 0 bases, there was a span of 12 bases. The germline CDR1 and CDR2 sequences are LGHDT and YNNKEL (reference sequence). CDR3 length: 15 amino acids. The CDR3 reads CASSPDGYMNTEAFF. DNA of the CDR3: TGTGCCAGCAGCCCGGACGGCTACATGAACACTGAAGCTTTCTTT.

V usage is TRBV19 and J usage is TRBJ2-1, with D tentatively TRBD2 (5 bases). V lost 1 base to trimming and J lost 9 bases, with 13 bases between them. The CDR3 is 14 amino acids. Looked up from germline, CDR1 is LNHDA and CDR2 is SQIVND (reference sequence). The CDR3 loop is CASSIVPAAGEQFF. In nucleotides, the CDR3 is TGTGCCAGTAGTATAGTCCCCGCGGCGGGTGAGCAGTTCTTC.

This clone appeared a few times. This chain joins TRBV27 and TRBJ2-7; 8 bases match TRBD2. Germline lookup yields CDR1 MNHEY and CDR2 SMNVEV (reference sequence). The V segment lost 6 bases and the J segment 3 bases; nucleotides outside the gene matches: 7. This CDR3 contains 14 residues. The CDR3 DNA reads TGTGCCAGCAGACCGAGCGGGGGCGACTACGAGCAGTACTTC. Protein: CASRPSGGDYEQYF.

The chain recombines TRBV7-2 with TRBJ1-4; no clear D gene. Germline V lookup: CDR1 SGHTA, CDR2 FQGNSA. The CDR3 contains 15 residues. Trimming removed 1 base at V and 4 bases at J, with 10 bases between. The CDR3 loop reads CASSLVGVFNEKLFF. The CDR3 DNA reads as TGTGCCAGCAGCTTAGTAGGAGTTTTTAATGAAAAACTGTTTTTT.

CDR3 nucleotide sequence: TGTGCCAGCAGCAAACGACAGGGGAATTCACCCCTCCACTTT. Its protein is CASSKRQGNSPLHF. The V gene is TRBV7-3, the J gene TRBJ1-6; 8 nucleotides match TRBD1. From germline, CDR1 is SGHTA and CDR2 FQGTGA. This CDR3 region has 14 residues. Trimming at V came to 5 bases and at J to 7 bases, leaving 4 bases not matched to a gene.

V and J are TRBV19 and TRBJ2-2; maybe TRBD1 (5 bases). The CDR3 length is 13 residues. Germline V gene lookup returns CDR1 LNHDA and CDR2 SQIVND (reference sequence). V lost 1 base and J lost 5, with 5 bases in between. The DNA for the CDR3 is TGTGCCAGTAGTATAGGGACAACCGGGGAGCTGTTTTTT. This translates into CASSIGTTGELFF.

V gene TRBV7-2 combines with J gene TRBJ1-4, with a possible D match to TRBD1 (5 bases). This CDR3 spans 16 amino acids. Trimming stripped 4 bases from V and 8 bases from J, with 20 bases between. Germline CDR1 SGHTA, CDR2 FQGNSA. CDR3 residues: CASSSGGTGVGEKLFF. In DNA form, the CDR3 reads TGTGCCAGCAGCTCTGGGGGGACGGGGGTTGGAGAAAAACTGTTTTTT.

The V call is TRBV7-9, the J call TRBJ2-5; D is perhaps TRBD1 (5 bases). This CDR3 is built from 13 residues. The V end lost 1 base, the J end lost 5 bases, and 8 bases lay between the germline ends. The germline V gene has CDR1 SEHNR and CDR2 FQNEAQ (reference sequence). CDR3 region: CASSLVGPETQYF. The CDR3 bases are TGTGCCAGCAGCTTAGTGGGGCCCGAGACCCAGTACTTC.

The gene calls are TRBV11-3 and TRBJ1-1; TRBD1 matches 8 bases. Germline assignment: CDR1 SGHNT and CDR2 YENEEA. The ends lost 4 bases at V and 7 bases at J; junction bases unmatched: 11. This CDR3 has 15 amino acids. Here the CDR3 reads CASSSIRDRHGEAFF. In DNA form, the CDR3 reads TGTGCCAGCAGCTCTATCAGGGACAGGCACGGTGAAGCTTTCTTT.

This clone appeared a few times. The V call is TRBV20-1, the J call TRBJ2-2, with D unclear. The V end lost 2 bases, the J end lost 9 bases, and 7 bases lay between the germline ends. Germline-derived CDR1 and CDR2 are DFQATT and SNEGSKA (reference sequence). The CDR3 loop spans 11 amino acids. This CDR3 is CSARIARELFF. Here the CDR3 DNA reads TGCAGTGCTAGAATCGCACGGGAGCTGTTTTTT.

This rearrangement joins TRBV28 to TRBJ1-5; 8 positions agree with TRBD1. CDR3 length equals 15 residues. Germline CDR1 is MDHEN and CDR2 is SYDVKM. V lost 6 bases and J lost 6; bases outside the gene matches: 10. This CDR3 reads CASRPRTGRSQPQHF. The CDR3 region has the DNA TGTGCCAGCAGACCCCGGACAGGGCGGAGTCAGCCCCAGCATTTT.

The V and J genes are TRBV3-1 (or the pseudogene TRBV3-2) and TRBJ1-2; tentative D call: TRBD1 (6 bases). Germline CDR1 LGHDT, CDR2 YNNKEL (reference sequence). This CDR3 has 15 residues. V was cut by 4 bases and J by 9 bases, with 21 bases left in between. The CDR3 DNA follows: TGTGCCAGCAGCCCATTCCGGGGGGCTCGTATTAGCTACACCTTC. This encodes CASSPFRGARISYTF.

The chain recombines TRBV7-9 with TRBJ2-7, with 10 bases fitting TRBD1. With V trimmed by 3 bases and J by 3 bases, 17 bases remained unmatched. The CDR3 has 19 amino acids. In germline, CDR1 is SEHNR, CDR2 FQNEAQ (reference sequence). In DNA, the CDR3 is TGTGCCAGCAGCTTCTCCGGGACAGGGGACTCCGGGGCTAACTACGAGCAGTACTTC. Residues: CASSFSGTGDSGANYEQYF.

This sequence joins TRBV7-9 and TRBJ1-2; TRBD1 is a possible D gene (5 bases). Germline V CDR1 and CDR2: SEHNR, FQNEAQ (reference sequence). This CDR3 contains 18 residues. Trimming took off 4 bases at V and 3 bases at J, with 24 bases between the two ends. As DNA, the CDR3 is TGTGCCAGCAGCTGGGGCCGGGGAATCGGTTTAATGGACTATGGCTACACCTTC. Amino acids: CASSWGRGIGLMDYGYTF. The full variable domain, rest sourced from reference TRBV7-9 and TRBJ1-2, is DTGVSQNPRHKITKRGQNVTFRCDPISEHNRLYWYRQTLGQGPEFLTYFQNEAQLEKSRLLSDRFSAERPKGSFSTLEIQRTEQGDSAMYLCASSWGRGIGLMDYGYTFGSGTRLTVV.